The table lists the clone carrying this TCR beta chain with many counts. The record originates from a study of CD8 T cells in ankylosing spondylitis. TCRdb itself ran the 5' RACE reads through MiXCR, one entry per CDR3 protein. The sample carries 150,000 to 200,000 distinct CDR3 sequences, 15% to 20% recorded once. The CDR3 is 13 residues long. Deletions cut 5 bases from V and 1 base from J, with 8 bases between. Germline V gives CDR1 KGHSH, CDR2 LQKENI. The genes are TRBV18 and TRBJ1-1; no definite D call. The receptor was isolated from a male donor under 30 with ankylosing spondylitis or in good health (not recorded which). Sequencing input: blood, either unsorted or a sorted T cell fraction (not recorded which). CDR3 in amino acids: CASSKTANTEAFF. Here the CDR3 DNA reads TGTGCCAGCTCAAAAACAGCGAACACTGAAGCTTTCTTT.